The 11 T cell receptor beta chains listed next were all sequenced from one sample in a study of blood T cell repertoires in COVID-19. TCRdb keeps only in-frame clones here, not all; method: immunoSEQ multiplex PCR. The table records more than 45,000 clones, approximately 86% of them present only once. Sequenced material: peripheral blood. The receptors derive from a woman of 80 years or more with acute or convalescent COVID-19.

The chain is built from TRBV19 and TRBJ1-2; TRBD1 matches at 8 bases. This CDR3 is 15 amino acids long. The ends lost 7 bases at V and 1 base at J; junction bases unmatched: 8. Germline V gene sequence: CDR1 LNHDA, CDR2 SQIVND (reference sequence). CDR3 sequence reads: CASTPLQGVNYGYTF. In DNA form, the CDR3 reads TGTGCCAGTACTCCCTTACAGGGGGTTAACTATGGCTACACCTTC.

This clone was detected once. The chain couples TRBV4-1 to TRBJ1-3; possible D gene TRBD1, 5 bases. V lost 3 bases to trimming and J lost 4 bases, with 13 bases between them. Germline CDR1 and CDR2: MGHRA and YSYEKL. The CDR3 is 15 amino acids. The CDR3: CASSQGQSRGNTIYF. As DNA, the CDR3 is TGCGCCAGCAGCCAGGGGCAGTCAAGAGGAAACACCATATATTTT.

The chain links TRBV5-6 to TRBJ2-6, with D possibly TRBD1 on 5 matching bases. The CDR3 consists of 15 residues. Germline CDR1 reads SGHDT; CDR2 reads YYEEEE. The germline V and J ends were trimmed by 1 base and 0 bases, with 5 bases remaining between them. CDR3 DNA sequence: TGTGCCAGCAGCTTGCAGGGCTCTGGGGCCAACGTCCTGACTTTC. As protein: CASSLQGSGANVLTF.

This chain joins TRBV19 and TRBJ1-3; 7 bases are shared with TRBD1. The CDR3 loop spans 13 amino acids. The J segment lost 3 bases and the V segment lost 10 bases, leaving 6 bases of the junction unmatched. Germline values: CDR1 LNHDA, CDR2 SQIVND (reference sequence). This CDR3 is CATQGRGGNTIYF. The DNA of the CDR3 is TGTGCCACACAGGGGCGCGGTGGAAACACCATATATTTT.

The chain employs TRBV5-4 and TRBJ1-1; a weak D match, TRBD1 (6 bases). CDR1 and CDR2 (germline): SGHNT, YYREEE (reference sequence). There are 12 residues in the CDR3. The V end was cut by 3 bases, the J end by 11 bases, with 14 bases between. For the CDR3, the DNA is TGTGCCAGCAGCTCTCCGGGACAAAAGGCTTTCTTT. This translates into CASSSPGQKAFF. The full variable domain, rest sourced from reference TRBV5-4 and TRBJ1-1, is ETGVTQSPTHLIKTRGQQVTLRCSSQSGHNTVSWYQQALGQGPQFIFQYYREEENGRGNFPPRFSGLQFPNYSSELNVNALELDDSALYLCASSSPGQKAFFGQGTRLTVV.

J is TRBJ1-5 and V is TRBV11-2, with D hard to call. From germline, CDR1 is SGHAT and CDR2 FQNNGV. The V gene lost 5 bases and the J gene lost 3 bases, with 14 bases spanning the gap. The CDR3 spans 15 residues. CDR3 sequence: CASSLGSGLNQPQHF. The CDR3 DNA reads as TGTGCCAGCAGCCTAGGGTCCGGTCTCAATCAGCCCCAGCATTTT.

This clone was seen once. The gene calls are TRBV30 and TRBJ1-4; TRBD1 matches at 7 bases. The J segment lost 6 bases and the V segment lost 5 bases, leaving 6 bases of the junction unmatched. CDR3 length: 13 amino acids. Germline V gene lookup returns CDR1 GTSNPN and CDR2 SVGIG (reference sequence). The DNA for the CDR3 is TGTGCCTGGGAACAGGGGCTAGATGAAAAACTGTTTTTT. Protein: CAWEQGLDEKLFF.

The chain employs TRBV5-1 and TRBJ1-1; D unresolved. V lost 7 bases and J lost 0, with 16 bases in between. The CDR3 is made up of 15 amino acids. CDR1 is SGHRS, CDR2 YFSETQ, per germline. CDR3: CASATGLTLNTEAFF. CDR3 DNA: TGCGCCAGCGCGACGGGTTTGACTCTGAACACTGAAGCTTTCTTT.

The chain recombines TRBV12-3 or TRBV12-4 with TRBJ2-2; perhaps TRBD1 as D (5 bases). This CDR3 region has 13 residues. The germline V and J ends were trimmed by 3 bases and 7 bases, with 9 bases remaining between them. The CDR3 DNA reads as TGTGCCAGCAGTTTCCGACAGTTCGGGGAGCTGTTTTTT. Protein sequence: CASSFRQFGELFF.

The count of this clone is one. The J gene is TRBJ2-7, the V gene TRBV28; 11 bases match TRBD2. Germline V CDR1 and CDR2: MDHEN, SYDVKM. The CDR3 runs 15 residues. After removal of 4 bases from V and 7 bases from J, the junction contained 9 bases not matched to a gene. The CDR3 region is CASSSLAGGRIEQYF. The CDR3 DNA is TGTGCCAGCAGTTCGCTAGCGGGGGGCCGAATAGAGCAGTACTTC.

V and J are TRBV13 and TRBJ2-1, with 10 nucleotides matching TRBD2. The CDR3 has 15 amino acids. V lost 3 bases, J lost 9 bases, and 8 bases stayed unmatched. The germline gives CDR1 PRHDT, CDR2 FYEKMQ (reference sequence). The CDR3 DNA reads TGTGCCAGCAGCTTTTCTAGCGGGGGCATGGGTGAGCAGTTCTTC. Translating it yields CASSFSSGGMGEQFF.